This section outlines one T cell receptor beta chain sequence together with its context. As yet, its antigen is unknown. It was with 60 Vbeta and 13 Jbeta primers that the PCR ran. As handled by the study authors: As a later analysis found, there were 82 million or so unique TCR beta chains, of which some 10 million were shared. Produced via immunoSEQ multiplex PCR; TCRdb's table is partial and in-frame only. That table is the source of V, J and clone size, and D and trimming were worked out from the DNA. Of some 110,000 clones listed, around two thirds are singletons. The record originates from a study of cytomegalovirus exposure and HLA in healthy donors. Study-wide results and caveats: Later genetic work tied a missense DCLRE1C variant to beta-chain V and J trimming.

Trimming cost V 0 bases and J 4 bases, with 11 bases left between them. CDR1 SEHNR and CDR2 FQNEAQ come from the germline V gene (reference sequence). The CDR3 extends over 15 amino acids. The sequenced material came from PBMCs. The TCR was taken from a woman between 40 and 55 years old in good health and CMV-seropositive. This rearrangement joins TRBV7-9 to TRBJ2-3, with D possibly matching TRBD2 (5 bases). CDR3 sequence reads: CASSLAGAFADTQYF. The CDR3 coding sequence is TGTGCCAGCAGCTTAGCGGGAGCGTTTGCAGATACGCAGTATTTT.